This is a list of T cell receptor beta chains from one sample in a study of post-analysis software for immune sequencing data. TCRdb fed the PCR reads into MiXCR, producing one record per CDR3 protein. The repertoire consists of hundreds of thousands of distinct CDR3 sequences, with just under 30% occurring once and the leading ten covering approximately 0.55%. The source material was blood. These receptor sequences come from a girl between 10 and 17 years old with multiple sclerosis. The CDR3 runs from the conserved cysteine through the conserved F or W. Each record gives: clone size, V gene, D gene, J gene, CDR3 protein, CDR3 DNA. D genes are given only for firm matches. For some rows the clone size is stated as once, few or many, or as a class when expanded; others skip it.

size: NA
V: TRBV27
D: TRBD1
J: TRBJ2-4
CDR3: CASSLGDRDPLRQYF
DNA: TGTGCCAGCAGCCTGGGGGACAGGGACCCTCTGAGGCAGTACTTC

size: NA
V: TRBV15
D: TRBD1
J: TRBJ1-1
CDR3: CATSRKTGTTEAFF
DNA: TGTGCCACCAGCAGGAAGACAGGGACCACTGAAGCTTTCTTT

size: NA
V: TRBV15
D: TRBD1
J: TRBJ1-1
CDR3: CATGNPGQRQAFF
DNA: TGTGCCACCGGTAACCCGGGACAGAGGCAAGCTTTCTTT

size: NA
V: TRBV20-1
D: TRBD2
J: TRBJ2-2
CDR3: CSASPTTFSGHTGELFF
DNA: TGCAGTGCTAGCCCGACCACTTTTAGCGGGCACACCGGGGAGCTGTTTTTT

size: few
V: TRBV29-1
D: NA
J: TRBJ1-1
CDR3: CSVEGQGTEAFF
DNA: TGCAGCGTTGAAGGGCAGGGCACTGAAGCTTTCTTT

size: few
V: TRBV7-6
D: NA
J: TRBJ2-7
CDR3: CASSSQPGSYEQYF
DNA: TGTGCCAGCAGCTCCCAGCCAGGGTCCTACGAGCAGTACTTC

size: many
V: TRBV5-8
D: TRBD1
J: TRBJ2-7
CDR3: CASSWDRGRIYEQYF
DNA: TGTGCCAGCAGCTGGGACAGGGGGCGCATCTACGAGCAGTACTTC

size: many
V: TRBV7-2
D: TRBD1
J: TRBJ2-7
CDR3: CASSLRTGATYEQYF
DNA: TGTGCCAGCAGCTTGAGGACAGGTGCCACCTACGAGCAGTACTTC

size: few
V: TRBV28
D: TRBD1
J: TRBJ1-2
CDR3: CASSKQGPRGYTF
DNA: TGTGCCAGCAGTAAACAGGGGCCACGGGGCTACACCTTC

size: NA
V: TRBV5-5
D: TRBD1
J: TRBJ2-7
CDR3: CASSGTQGWEQYF
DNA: TGTGCCAGCAGCGGGACACAGGGGTGGGAGCAGTACTTC

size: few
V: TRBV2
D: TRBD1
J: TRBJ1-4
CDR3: CASSAGTANKGKLFF
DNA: TGTGCCAGCAGTGCCGGGACAGCCAACAAGGGAAAACTGTTTTTT

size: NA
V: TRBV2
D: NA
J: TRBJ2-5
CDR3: CASNLDSAKETQYF
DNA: TGTGCCAGCAACTTGGACAGTGCTAAAGAGACCCAGTACTTC

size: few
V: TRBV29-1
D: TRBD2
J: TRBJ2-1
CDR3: CSVTAGGPGNEQFF
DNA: TGCAGCGTTACCGCGGGAGGGCCCGGCAATGAGCAGTTCTTC

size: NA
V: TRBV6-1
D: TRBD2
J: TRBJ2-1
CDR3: CASSESGLAVYNEQFF
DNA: TGTGCCAGCAGTGAATCAGGACTAGCGGTCTACAATGAGCAGTTCTTC

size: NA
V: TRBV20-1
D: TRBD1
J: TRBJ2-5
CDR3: CSAFPGQGRETQYF
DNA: TGCAGTGCTTTCCCGGGACAGGGTAGGGAGACCCAGTACTTC

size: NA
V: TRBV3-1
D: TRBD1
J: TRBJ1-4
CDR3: CASSPPGQLKLFF
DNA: TGTGCCAGCAGCCCCCCGGGACAGTTGAAACTGTTTTTT

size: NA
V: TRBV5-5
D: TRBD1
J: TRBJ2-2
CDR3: CASSLDRQGGNTGELFF
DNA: TGTGCCAGCAGCTTGGATCGACAGGGTGGCAACACCGGGGAGCTGTTTTTT

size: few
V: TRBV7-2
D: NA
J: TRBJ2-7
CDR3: CASSSTPGNSYEQYF
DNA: TGTGCCAGCAGCTCGACCCCGGGTAACTCCTACGAGCAGTACTTC

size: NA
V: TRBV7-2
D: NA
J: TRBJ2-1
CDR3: CASSLVGEIFYEQFF
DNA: TGTGCCAGCAGCTTAGTCGGGGAAATATTCTATGAGCAGTTCTTC

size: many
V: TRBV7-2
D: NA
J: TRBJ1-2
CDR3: CASSLAGGYGYTF
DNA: TGTGCCAGCAGCTTAGCGGGGGGTTATGGCTACACCTTC

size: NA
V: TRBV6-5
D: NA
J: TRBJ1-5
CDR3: CASSYSQVNQPQHF
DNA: TGTGCCAGCAGTTACTCCCAGGTCAATCAGCCCCAGCATTTT

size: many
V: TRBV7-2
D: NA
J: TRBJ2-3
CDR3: CASSPVGDTQYF
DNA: TGTGCCAGCAGCCCCGTGGGAGATACGCAGTATTTT

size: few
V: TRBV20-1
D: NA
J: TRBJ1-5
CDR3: CSARDQGEGQPQHF
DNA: TGCAGTGCTAGAGACCAGGGAGAAGGTCAGCCCCAGCATTTT

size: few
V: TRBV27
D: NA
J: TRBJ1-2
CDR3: CASSPKFSVGYTF
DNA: TGTGCCAGCAGTCCCAAGTTTTCGGTCGGCTACACCTTC

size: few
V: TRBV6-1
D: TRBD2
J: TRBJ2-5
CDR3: CASSPGGIDTYNEQYF
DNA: TGTGCCAGCAGTCCCGGGGGGATTGATACATACAATGAGCAGTACTTC

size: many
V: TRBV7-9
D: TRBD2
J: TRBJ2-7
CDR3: CASSPGLAETYEQYF
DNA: TGTGCCAGCAGCCCGGGACTAGCGGAGACCTACGAGCAGTACTTC

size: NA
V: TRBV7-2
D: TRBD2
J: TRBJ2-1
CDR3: CASSPGGGFSEQFF
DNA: TGTGCCAGCAGCCCGGGGGGGGGATTTAGTGAGCAGTTCTTC

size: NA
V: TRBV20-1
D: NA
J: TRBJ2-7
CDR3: CSALRQGGYEQYF
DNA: TGCAGTGCCCTGAGGCAGGGGGGATACGAGCAGTACTTC